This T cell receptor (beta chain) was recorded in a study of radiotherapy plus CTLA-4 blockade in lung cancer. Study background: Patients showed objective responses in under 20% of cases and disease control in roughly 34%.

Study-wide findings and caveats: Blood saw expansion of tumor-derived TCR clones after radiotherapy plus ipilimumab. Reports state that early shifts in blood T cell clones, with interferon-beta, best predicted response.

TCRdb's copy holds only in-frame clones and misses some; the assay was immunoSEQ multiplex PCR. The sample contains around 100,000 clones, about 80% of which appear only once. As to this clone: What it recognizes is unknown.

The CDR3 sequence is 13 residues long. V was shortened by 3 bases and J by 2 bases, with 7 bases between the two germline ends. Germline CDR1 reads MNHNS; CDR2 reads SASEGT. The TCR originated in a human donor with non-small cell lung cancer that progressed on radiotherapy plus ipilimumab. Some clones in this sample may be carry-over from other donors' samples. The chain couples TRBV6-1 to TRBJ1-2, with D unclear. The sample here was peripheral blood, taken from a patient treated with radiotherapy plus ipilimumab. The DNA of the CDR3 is TGTGCCAGCAGTGAGGGGTTGAACTATGGCTACACCTTC. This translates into CASSEGLNYGYTF.